This T cell receptor (beta chain) was recovered during a study of blood T cell repertoires in COVID-19. Looking at the study overall: Italy, Spain and the United States were the sources of the convalescent and acute COVID-19 samples.

The germline CDR1 and CDR2 sequences are SNHLY and FYNNEI. This CDR3 is 14 amino acids long. V dropped 8 bases and J dropped 6 bases, with 16 bases sitting between them. Per the original methods: Reference gene primer amplification gave nucleated cell count estimates. Some clones are missing from TCRdb's copy, which holds only in-frame ones; the method was immunoSEQ multiplex PCR. D and trimming were read from the DNA, whereas the V and J calls and clone size are those reported in that table. The top ten hold 18% of the sample, which has approximately 90,000 clones, about 86% seen once. The TCR sequence derives from a woman older than 75 with acute or convalescent COVID-19. The chain joins TRBV2 to TRBJ2-2, with D unclear. The sequenced sample consisted of peripheral blood. The CDR3 coding sequence is TGTGCCAGCTCCCGCCCGGGTTCAGCCGGGGAGCTGTTTTTT. Translated: CASSRPGSAGELFF.